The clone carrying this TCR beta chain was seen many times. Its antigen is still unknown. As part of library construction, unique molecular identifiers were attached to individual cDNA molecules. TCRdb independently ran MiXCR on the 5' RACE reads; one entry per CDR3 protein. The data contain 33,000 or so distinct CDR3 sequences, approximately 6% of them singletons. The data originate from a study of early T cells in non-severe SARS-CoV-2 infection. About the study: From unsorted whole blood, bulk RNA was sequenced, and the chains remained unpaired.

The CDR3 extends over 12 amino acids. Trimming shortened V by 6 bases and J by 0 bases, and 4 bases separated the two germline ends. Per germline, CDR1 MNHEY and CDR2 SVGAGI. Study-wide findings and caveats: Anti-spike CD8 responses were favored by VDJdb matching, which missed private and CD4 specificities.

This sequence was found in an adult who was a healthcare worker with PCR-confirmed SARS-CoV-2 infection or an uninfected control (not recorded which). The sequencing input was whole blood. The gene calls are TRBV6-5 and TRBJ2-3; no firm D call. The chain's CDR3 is CASRASTDTQYF. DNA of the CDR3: TGTGCCAGCAGAGCTAGCACAGATACGCAGTATTTT.